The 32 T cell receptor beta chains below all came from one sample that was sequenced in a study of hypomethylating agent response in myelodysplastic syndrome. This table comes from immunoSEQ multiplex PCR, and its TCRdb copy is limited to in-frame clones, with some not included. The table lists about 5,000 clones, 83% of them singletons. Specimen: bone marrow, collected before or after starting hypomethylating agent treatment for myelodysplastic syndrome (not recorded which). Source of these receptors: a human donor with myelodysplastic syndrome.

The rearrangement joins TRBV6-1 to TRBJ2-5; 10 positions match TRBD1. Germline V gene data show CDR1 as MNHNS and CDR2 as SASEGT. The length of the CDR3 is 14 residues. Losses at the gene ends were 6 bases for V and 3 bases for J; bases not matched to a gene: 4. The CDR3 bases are TGTGCCAGCAGGACCGGGACAGGGGAAGAGACCCAGTACTTC. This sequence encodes CASRTGTGEETQYF.

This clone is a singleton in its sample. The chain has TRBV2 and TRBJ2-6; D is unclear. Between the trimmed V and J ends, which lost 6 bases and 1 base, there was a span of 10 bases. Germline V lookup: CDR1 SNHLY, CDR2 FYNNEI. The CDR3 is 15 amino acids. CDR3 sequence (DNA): TGTGCCAGCAGCCGAGACACGTCTGGGGCCAACGTCCTGACTTTC. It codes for CASSRDTSGANVLTF.

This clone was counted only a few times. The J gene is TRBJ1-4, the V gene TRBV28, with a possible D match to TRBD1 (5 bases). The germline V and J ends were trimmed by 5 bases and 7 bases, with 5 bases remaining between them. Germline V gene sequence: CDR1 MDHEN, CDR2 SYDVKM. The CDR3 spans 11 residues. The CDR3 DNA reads TGTGCCAGCAGTGACAGTGAAAAACTGTTTTTT. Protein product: CASSDSEKLFF.

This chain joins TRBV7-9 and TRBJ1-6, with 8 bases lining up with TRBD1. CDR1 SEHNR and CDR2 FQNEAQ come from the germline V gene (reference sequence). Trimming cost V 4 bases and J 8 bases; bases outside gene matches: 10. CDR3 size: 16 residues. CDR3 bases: TGTGCCAGCAGCTCGCGCCCCCAGGGGGCATATTCACCCCTCCACTTT. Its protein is CASSSRPQGAYSPLHF.

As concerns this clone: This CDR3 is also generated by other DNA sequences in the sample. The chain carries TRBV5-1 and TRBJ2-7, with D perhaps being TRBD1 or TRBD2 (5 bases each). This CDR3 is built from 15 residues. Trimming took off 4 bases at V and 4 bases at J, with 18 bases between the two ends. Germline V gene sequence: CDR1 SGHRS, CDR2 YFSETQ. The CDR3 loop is CASSARDAPGYEQYF. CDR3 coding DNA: TGCGCCAGCAGCGCCCGGGACGCTCCGGGGTACGAGCAGTACTTC.

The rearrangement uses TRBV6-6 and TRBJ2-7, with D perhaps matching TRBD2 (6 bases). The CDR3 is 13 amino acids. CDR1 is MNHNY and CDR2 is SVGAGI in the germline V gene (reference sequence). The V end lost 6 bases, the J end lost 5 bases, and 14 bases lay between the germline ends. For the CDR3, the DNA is TGTGCCAGCAGCGCTCCCCCGGGGGACGAGCAGTACTTC. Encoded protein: CASSAPPGDEQYF.

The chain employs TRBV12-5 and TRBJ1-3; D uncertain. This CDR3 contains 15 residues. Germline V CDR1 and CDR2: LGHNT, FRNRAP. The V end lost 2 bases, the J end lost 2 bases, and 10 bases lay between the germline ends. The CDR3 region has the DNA TGTGCTAGTGGTTTGTTCGTCGGGGCTGGAAACACCATATATTTT. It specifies CASGLFVGAGNTIYF.

The CDR3 sequence is CASTPGTDYGYTF. As DNA, the CDR3 is TGTGCCAGCACCCCAGGGACAGACTATGGCTACACCTTC. The V gene is TRBV6-6, the J gene TRBJ1-2; 7 bases line up with TRBD1. The CDR3 totals 13 residues. J gave up 3 bases and V 7 bases, and 5 bases lay outside the gene matches. Germline assignment: CDR1 MNHNY and CDR2 SVGAGI (reference sequence).

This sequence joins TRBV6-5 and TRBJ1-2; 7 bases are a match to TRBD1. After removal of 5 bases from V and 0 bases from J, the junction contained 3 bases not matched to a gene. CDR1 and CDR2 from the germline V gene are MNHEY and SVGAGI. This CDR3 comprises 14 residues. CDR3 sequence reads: CASSRQGTNYGYTF. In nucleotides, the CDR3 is TGTGCCAGCAGTCGACAGGGTACTAACTATGGCTACACCTTC.

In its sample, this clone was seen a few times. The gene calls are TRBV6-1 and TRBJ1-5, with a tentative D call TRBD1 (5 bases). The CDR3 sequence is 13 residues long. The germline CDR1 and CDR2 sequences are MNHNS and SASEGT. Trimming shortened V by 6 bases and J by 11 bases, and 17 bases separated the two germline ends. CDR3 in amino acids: CASSVDTVGAQHF. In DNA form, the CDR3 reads TGTGCCAGCAGCGTGGACACGGTCGGGGCCCAGCATTTT.

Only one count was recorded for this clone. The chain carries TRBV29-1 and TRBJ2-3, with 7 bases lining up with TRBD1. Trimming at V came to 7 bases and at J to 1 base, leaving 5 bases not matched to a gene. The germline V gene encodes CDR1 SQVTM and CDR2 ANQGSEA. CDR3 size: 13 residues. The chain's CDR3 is CSGTGTGTDTQYF. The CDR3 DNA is TGCAGCGGGACCGGGACAGGCACAGATACGCAGTATTTT.

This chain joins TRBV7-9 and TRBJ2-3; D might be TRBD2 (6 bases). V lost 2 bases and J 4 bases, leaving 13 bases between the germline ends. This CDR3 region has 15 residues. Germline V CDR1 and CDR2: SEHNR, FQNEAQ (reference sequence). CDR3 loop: CASSLFRGWADTQYF. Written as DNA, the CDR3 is TGTGCCAGCAGCTTATTTCGGGGGTGGGCAGATACGCAGTATTTT. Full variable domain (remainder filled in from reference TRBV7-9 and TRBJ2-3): DTGVSQNPRHKITKRGQNVTFRCDPISEHNRLYWYRQTLGQGPEFLTYFQNEAQLEKSRLLSDRFSAERPKGSFSTLEIQRTEQGDSAMYLCASSLFRGWADTQYFGPGTRLTVL.

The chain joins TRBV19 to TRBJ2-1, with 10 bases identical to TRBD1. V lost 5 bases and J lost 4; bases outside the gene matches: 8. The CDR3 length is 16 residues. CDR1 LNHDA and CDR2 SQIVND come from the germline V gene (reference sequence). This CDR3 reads CASSSTGGRRYNEQFF. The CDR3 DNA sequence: TGTGCCAGTAGTTCGACAGGGGGCAGGCGGTACAATGAGCAGTTCTTC.

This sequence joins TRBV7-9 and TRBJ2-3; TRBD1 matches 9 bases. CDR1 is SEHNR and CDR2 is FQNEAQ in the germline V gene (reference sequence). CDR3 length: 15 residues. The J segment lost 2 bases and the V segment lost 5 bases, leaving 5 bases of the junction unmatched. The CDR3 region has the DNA TGTGCCAGCAGCCCGGGACAGGGTCACACAGATACGCAGTATTTT. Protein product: CASSPGQGHTDTQYF.

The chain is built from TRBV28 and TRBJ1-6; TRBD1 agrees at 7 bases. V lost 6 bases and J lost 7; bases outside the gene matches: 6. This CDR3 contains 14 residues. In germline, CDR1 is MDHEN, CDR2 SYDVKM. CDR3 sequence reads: CASRLTGWNSPLHF. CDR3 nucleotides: TGTGCCAGCAGACTGACAGGGTGGAATTCACCCCTCCACTTT. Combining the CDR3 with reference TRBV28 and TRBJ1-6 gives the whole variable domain DVKVTQSSRYLVKRTGEKVFLECVQDMDHENMFWYRQDPGLGLRLIYFSYDVKMKEKGDIPEGYSVSREKKERFSLILESASTNQTSMYLCASRLTGWNSPLHFGNGTRLTVT.

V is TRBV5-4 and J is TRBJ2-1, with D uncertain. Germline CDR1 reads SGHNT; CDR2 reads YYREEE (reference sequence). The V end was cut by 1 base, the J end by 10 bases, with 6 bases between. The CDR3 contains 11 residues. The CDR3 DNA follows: TGTGCCAGCAGCTTGACTGAGGAGCAGTTCTTC. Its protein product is CASSLTEEQFF.

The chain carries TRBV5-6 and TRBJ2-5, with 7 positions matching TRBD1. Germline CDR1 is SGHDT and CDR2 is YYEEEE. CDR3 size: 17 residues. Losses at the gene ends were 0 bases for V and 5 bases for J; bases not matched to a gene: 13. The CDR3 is CASSLDTGAFRFETQYF. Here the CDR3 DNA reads TGTGCCAGCAGCTTGGATACAGGGGCTTTCCGGTTTGAGACCCAGTACTTC.

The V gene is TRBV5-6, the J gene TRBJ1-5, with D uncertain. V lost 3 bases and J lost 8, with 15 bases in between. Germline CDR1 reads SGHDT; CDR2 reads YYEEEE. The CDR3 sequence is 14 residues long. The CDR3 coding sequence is TGTGCCAGCAGCTCTAGATGGGCTAACGAGCCCCAGCATTTT. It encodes CASSSRWANEPQHF.

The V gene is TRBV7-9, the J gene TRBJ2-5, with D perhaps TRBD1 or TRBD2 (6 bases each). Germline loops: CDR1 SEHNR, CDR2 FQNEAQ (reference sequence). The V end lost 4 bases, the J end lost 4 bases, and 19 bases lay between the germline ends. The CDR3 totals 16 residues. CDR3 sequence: CASSSVGQFGGETQYF. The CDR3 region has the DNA TGTGCCAGCAGCTCCGTCGGACAGTTCGGGGGAGAGACCCAGTACTTC.

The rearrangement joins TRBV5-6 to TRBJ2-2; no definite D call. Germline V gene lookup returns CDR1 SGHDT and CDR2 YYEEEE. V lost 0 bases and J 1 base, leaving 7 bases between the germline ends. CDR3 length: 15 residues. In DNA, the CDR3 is TGTGCCAGCAGCTTGGTAGGAAAGAACACCGGGGAGCTGTTTTTT. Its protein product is CASSLVGKNTGELFF. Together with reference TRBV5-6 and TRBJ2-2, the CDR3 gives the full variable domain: DAGVTQSPTHLIKTRGQQVTLRCSPKSGHDTVSWYQQALGQGPQFIFQYYEEEERQRGNFPDRFSGHQFPNYSSELNVNALLLGDSALYLCASSLVGKNTGELFFGEGSRLTVL.

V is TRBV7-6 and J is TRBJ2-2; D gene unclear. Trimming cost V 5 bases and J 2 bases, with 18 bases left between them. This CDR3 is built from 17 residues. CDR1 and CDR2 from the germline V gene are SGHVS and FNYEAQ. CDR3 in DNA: TGTGCCAGCAGCCCGAGGCTGGGTACCCGAAACACCGGGGAGCTGTTTTTT. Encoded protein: CASSPRLGTRNTGELFF.

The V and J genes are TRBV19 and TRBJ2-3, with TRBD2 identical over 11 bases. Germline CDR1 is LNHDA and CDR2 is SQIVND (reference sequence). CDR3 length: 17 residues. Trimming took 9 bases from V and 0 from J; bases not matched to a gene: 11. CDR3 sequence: CASTRPRTSGSTDTQYF. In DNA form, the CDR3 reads TGTGCCAGCACGAGGCCCCGGACTAGCGGGAGCACAGATACGCAGTATTTT.

The CDR3, as DNA: TGTGCCAGCAGCTTGGCCAGGAGTTACGAGCAGTACTTC. Translated: CASSLARSYEQYF. The J gene is TRBJ2-7, the V gene TRBV7-2; no definite D call. Trimming took off 3 bases at V and 4 bases at J, with 10 bases between the two ends. This CDR3 contains 13 residues. Per germline, CDR1 SGHTA and CDR2 FQGNSA.

The CDR3 DNA follows: TGCAGTGCTAGTGACCGGGGAGCCCAGTACTTC. It is translated as CSASDRGAQYF. The chain uses TRBV20-1 and TRBJ2-5; D possibly corresponds to TRBD2 (5 bases). The CDR3 is made up of 11 amino acids. V was pared by 3 bases and J by 9 bases, with 11 bases between. Looked up from germline, CDR1 is DFQATT and CDR2 is SNEGSKA (reference sequence).

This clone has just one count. CDR3 in amino acids: CASSLLEGRETQYF. CDR3 sequence (DNA): TGTGCCAGCAGTTTATTAGAGGGAAGAGAGACCCAGTACTTC. The V call is TRBV28, the J call TRBJ2-5, with D tentatively TRBD2 (5 bases). V lost 1 base, J lost 4 bases, and 10 bases lay in between. In germline, CDR1 is MDHEN, CDR2 SYDVKM. The CDR3 totals 14 residues.

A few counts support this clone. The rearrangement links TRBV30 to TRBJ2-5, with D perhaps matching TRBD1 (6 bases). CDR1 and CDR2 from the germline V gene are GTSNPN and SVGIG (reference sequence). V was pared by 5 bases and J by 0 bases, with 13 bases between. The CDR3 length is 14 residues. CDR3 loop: CAWDPGHYQETQYF. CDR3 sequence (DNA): TGTGCCTGGGACCCGGGACACTACCAAGAGACCCAGTACTTC.

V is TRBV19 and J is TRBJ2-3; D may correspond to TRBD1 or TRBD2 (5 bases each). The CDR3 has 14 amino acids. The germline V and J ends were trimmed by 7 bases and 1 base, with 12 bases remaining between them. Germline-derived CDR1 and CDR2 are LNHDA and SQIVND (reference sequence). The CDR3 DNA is TGTGCCAGTATAGAGTCGGGGCGCACAGATACGCAGTATTTT. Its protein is CASIESGRTDTQYF.

The CDR3 nucleotides are TGTGCCAGCAGCCGAGGGGGCGGGAGGGCCGGCGGGGAGCTGTTTTTT. Translated, it gives CASSRGGGRAGGELFF. V usage is TRBV7-2 and J usage is TRBJ2-2; 9 bases are a match to TRBD2. The CDR3 loop spans 16 amino acids. CDR1 and CDR2 from the germline V gene are SGHTA and FQGNSA. The V segment lost 5 bases and the J segment 7 bases; nucleotides outside the gene matches: 11.

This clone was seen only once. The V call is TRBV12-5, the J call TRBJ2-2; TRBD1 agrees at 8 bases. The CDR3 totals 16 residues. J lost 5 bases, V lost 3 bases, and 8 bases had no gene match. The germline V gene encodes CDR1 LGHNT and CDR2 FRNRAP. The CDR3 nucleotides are TGTGCTAGTGGTTTCGACCGGACAGGGAGAACCGGGGAGCTGTTTTTT. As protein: CASGFDRTGRTGELFF.

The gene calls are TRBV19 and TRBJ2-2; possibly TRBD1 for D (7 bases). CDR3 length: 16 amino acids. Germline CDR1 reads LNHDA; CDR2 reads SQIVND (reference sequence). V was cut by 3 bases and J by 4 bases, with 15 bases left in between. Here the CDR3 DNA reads TGTGCCAGTAGTATCGGCGGGACAGTCGGCACCGGGGAGCTGTTTTTT. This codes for CASSIGGTVGTGELFF.

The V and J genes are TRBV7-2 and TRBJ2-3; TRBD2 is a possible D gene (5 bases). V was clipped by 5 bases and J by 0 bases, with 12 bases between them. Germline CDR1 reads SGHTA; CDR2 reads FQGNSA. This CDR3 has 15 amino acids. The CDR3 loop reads CASSRVGASTDTQYF. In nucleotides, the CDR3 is TGTGCCAGCAGCCGGGTGGGAGCTAGCACAGATACGCAGTATTTT.

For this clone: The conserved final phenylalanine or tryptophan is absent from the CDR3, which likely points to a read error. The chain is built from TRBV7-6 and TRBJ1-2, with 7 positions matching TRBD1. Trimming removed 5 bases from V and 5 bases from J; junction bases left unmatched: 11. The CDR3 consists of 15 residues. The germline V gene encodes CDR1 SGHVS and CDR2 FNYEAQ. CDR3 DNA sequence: TGTGCCAGCAGCCGTTACACAGGGGAATGGTATGGCTACACCCTC. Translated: CASSRYTGEWYGYTL.